Below are 20 T cell receptor beta chains sequenced from a single sample in a study of blood T cell repertoires in COVID-19. This table comes from immunoSEQ multiplex PCR, and its TCRdb copy is limited to in-frame clones, with some not included. The sample lists around 240,000 clones, 75% to 90% occurring once. The sample was PBMCs or T cells enriched from blood (not recorded which). The receptors shown here come from a woman in her forties or fifties who had recovered from COVID-19.

The rearrangement joins TRBV6-5 to TRBJ2-1, with 8 bases lining up with TRBD2. J lost 9 bases, V lost 3 bases, and 4 bases had no gene match. Per the germline V gene, CDR1 is MNHEY and CDR2 is SVGAGI. This CDR3 has 13 amino acids. The CDR3 spells CASSYFAGGEQFF. DNA of the CDR3: TGTGCCAGCAGTTATTTTGCGGGAGGTGAGCAGTTCTTC.

The V call is TRBV7-3, the J call TRBJ2-1; D is ambiguous. The V gene's germline CDR1 is SGHTA and CDR2 FQGTGA. The CDR3 has 13 residues. Deletions cut 0 bases from V and 10 bases from J, with 10 bases between. CDR3 sequence: CASSLTSLREQFF. CDR3 sequence (DNA): TGTGCCAGCAGCTTAACGAGCCTCCGGGAGCAGTTCTTC.

This clone turned up a few times. This rearrangement joins TRBV3-1 (or the pseudogene TRBV3-2) to TRBJ2-7, with 9 bases matching TRBD1. Per the germline V gene, CDR1 is LGHDT and CDR2 is YNNKEL (reference sequence). Trimming at V came to 2 bases and at J to 6 bases, leaving 11 bases not matched to a gene. The CDR3 runs to 16 residues. The CDR3 loop reads CASSQPSGQGVPEQYF. CDR3 bases: TGTGCCAGCAGCCAACCCTCGGGACAGGGAGTTCCCGAGCAGTACTTC.

The chain has TRBV27 and TRBJ1-5, with TRBD1 as a possible D gene (5 bases). The CDR3 consists of 15 residues. CDR1 is MNHEY, CDR2 SMNVEV, per germline (reference sequence). The germline V and J ends were trimmed by 0 bases and 1 base, with 7 bases remaining between them. Written as DNA, the CDR3 is TGTGCCAGCAGTTTATCCCCAGGGAGCAATCAGCCCCAGCATTTT. Translation: CASSLSPGSNQPQHF.

This sequence joins TRBV28 and TRBJ2-2; D possibly corresponds to TRBD2 (5 bases). The CDR3 totals 14 residues. V shed 2 bases and J shed 3 bases, with 7 bases lying between them. The germline gives CDR1 MDHEN, CDR2 SYDVKM. Here the CDR3 reads CASSLTGYTGELFF. The CDR3 DNA is TGTGCCAGCAGTTTAACGGGGTACACCGGGGAGCTGTTTTTT.

The gene calls are TRBV12-3 or TRBV12-4 and TRBJ2-1, with a tentative D call TRBD2 (6 bases). The CDR3 runs 12 residues. V shed 3 bases and J shed 10 bases, with 10 bases lying between them. The CDR3, as DNA: TGTGCCAGCAGTTTCACGGGGGAGGAGCAGTTCTTC. It encodes CASSFTGEEQFF.

J is TRBJ2-2 and V is TRBV5-1, with no clear D. Germline CDR1 and CDR2: SGHRS and YFSETQ. V lost 3 bases, J lost 7 bases, and 13 bases lay in between. The CDR3 covers 14 residues. In nucleotides, the CDR3 is TGCGCCAGCAGCTCCTATAGGAGTGGCGGGGAGCTGTTTTTT. Its translation is CASSSYRSGGELFF.

The genes are TRBV5-1 and TRBJ2-1; 7 bases line up with TRBD2. Trimming took 0 bases from V and 5 from J; bases not matched to a gene: 11. Germline CDR1 is SGHRS and CDR2 is YFSETQ. The CDR3 has 17 residues. CDR3 residues: CASSLAPPFAGDNEQFF. CDR3 DNA sequence: TGCGCCAGCAGCTTGGCCCCCCCCTTTGCGGGAGACAATGAGCAGTTCTTC.

The gene calls are TRBV30 and TRBJ1-6; D uncertain. The V and J ends lost 0 bases and 7 bases respectively, with 10 bases between them. The CDR3 extends over 14 amino acids. Germline loops: CDR1 GTSNPN, CDR2 SVGIG (reference sequence). The CDR3 spells CAWSVSVRNSPLHF. The CDR3 nucleotides are TGTGCCTGGAGTGTCTCGGTTCGGAATTCACCCCTCCACTTT.

The rearrangement uses TRBV20-1 and TRBJ2-3; no reliable D call. V was shortened by 7 bases and J by 1 base, with 6 bases between the two germline ends. The CDR3 totals 11 residues. The germline CDR1 and CDR2 sequences are DFQATT and SNEGSKA (reference sequence). The CDR3 protein is CSGSGTDTQYF. CDR3 nucleotide sequence: TGCAGTGGGAGCGGCACAGATACGCAGTATTTT.

This clone appeared a single time. This chain uses TRBV5-4 with TRBJ2-3; 15 bases line up with TRBD2. The length of the CDR3 is 15 residues. CDR1 SGHNT and CDR2 YYREEE come from the germline V gene (reference sequence). Unmatched junction bases numbered 6, after V lost 4 bases and J lost 9 bases. The CDR3 nucleotides read TGTGCCAGCAGCATAGGACTAGCGGGAGGGGGGACGCAGTATTTT. Translation gives CASSIGLAGGGTQYF. The full variable domain, in which reference TRBV5-4 and TRBJ2-3 provide the parts outside the CDR3, is ETGVTQSPTHLIKTRGQQVTLRCSSQSGHNTVSWYQQALGQGPQFIFQYYREEENGRGNFPPRFSGLQFPNYSSELNVNALELDDSALYLCASSIGLAGGGTQYFGPGTRLTVL.

CDR3 in DNA: TGTGCCAGCTCACCACTCCGGCAGGGGAGCCACGAGCAGTACTTC. This gives the protein CASSPLRQGSHEQYF. The J gene is TRBJ2-7, the V gene TRBV18, with D possibly matching TRBD1 (6 bases). This CDR3 region has 15 residues. V was shortened by 1 base and J by 5 bases, with 15 bases between the two germline ends. Germline CDR1 and CDR2: KGHSH and LQKENI.

This rearrangement joins TRBV5-4 to TRBJ2-7, with a tentative D call TRBD2 (6 bases). The germline V gene encodes CDR1 SGHNT and CDR2 YYREEE (reference sequence). The CDR3 is made up of 14 amino acids. V was trimmed by 3 bases and J by 4 bases, leaving 14 bases between them. The CDR3 nucleotides read TGTGCCAGCAGCTCCCCGGGAGATCAGTACGAGCAGTACTTC. It encodes CASSSPGDQYEQYF.

V usage is TRBV11-2 and J usage is TRBJ1-2, with 7 bases fitting TRBD1. The germline gives CDR1 SGHAT, CDR2 FQNNGV. The CDR3 covers 14 residues. The V and J ends lost 4 bases and 4 bases, in that order; junction bases with no gene match: 6. The DNA for the CDR3 is TGTGCCAGCAGCTCTGGACAGGCCTCCTATGGCTACACCTTC. Its protein is CASSSGQASYGYTF.

The chain combines TRBV6-5 with TRBJ2-2; 7 bases agree with TRBD2. The V gene's germline CDR1 is MNHEY and CDR2 SVGAGI. V shed 8 bases, J shed 4 bases, and the junction held 10 bases outside the gene matches. The CDR3 has 15 amino acids. Written as DNA, the CDR3 is TGTGCCAGCGAGAGGGGAGGGTTGGGCACCGGGGAGCTGTTTTTT. Translated, it gives CASERGGLGTGELFF.

V gene TRBV28 combines with J gene TRBJ2-7; weak D call: TRBD2 (6 bases). Germline V gene data show CDR1 as MDHEN and CDR2 as SYDVKM. V gave up 5 bases and J gave up 3 bases, with 17 bases separating them. This CDR3 spans 15 amino acids. The DNA of the CDR3 is TGTGCCAGCAGTAGTGAGCACGGGGGTCTCTACGAGCAGTACTTC. This codes for CASSSEHGGLYEQYF.

This chain joins TRBV10-3 and TRBJ2-4; 9 nucleotides agree with TRBD1. Germline-derived CDR1 and CDR2 are ENHRY and SYGVKD. Trimming at V came to 0 bases and at J to 3 bases, leaving 6 bases not matched to a gene. The CDR3 has 17 amino acids. In DNA form, the CDR3 reads TGTGCCATCAGTGAGTCGACGGGACAGGGAGTCAAAAACATTCAGTACTTC. Its translation: CAISESTGQGVKNIQYF.

This clone was counted once. This sequence joins TRBV10-3 and TRBJ2-7; TRBD1 matches 11 bases. The CDR3 has 15 residues. J was trimmed by 7 bases and V by 8 bases; bases with no gene match: 13. From germline, CDR1 is ENHRY and CDR2 SYGVKD. For the CDR3, the DNA is TGTGCCATCCGCCCCTCGGGACAGGGGGTAGGTGAGCAGTACTTC. This codes for CAIRPSGQGVGEQYF.

This chain links TRBV2 with TRBJ2-7; D not certain. The CDR3 runs to 14 residues. Trimming removed 4 bases at V and 0 bases at J, with 10 bases between. CDR1 is SNHLY and CDR2 is FYNNEI in the germline V gene. This CDR3 is CASSGLTGSYEQYF. In DNA form, the CDR3 reads TGTGCCAGCAGTGGTCTTACTGGCTCCTACGAGCAGTACTTC.

J is TRBJ2-5 and V is TRBV5-1, with 14 bases matching TRBD2. Germline-derived CDR1 and CDR2 are SGHRS and YFSETQ. Unmatched junction bases numbered 6, after V lost 3 bases and J lost 5 bases. The CDR3 length is 16 residues. The CDR3 region has the DNA TGCGCCAGCAGCTCCGGGACTAGCGGGAGATTTGAGACCCAGTACTTC. Translation: CASSSGTSGRFETQYF.